The clone carrying this TCR beta chain was counted between two and nine times. No antigen is known for it. CDR3 length: 16 residues. V was clipped by 0 bases and J by 2 bases, with 15 bases between them. The germline CDR1 and CDR2 sequences are SGHDT and YYEEEE. This sample was included in a study of response to subunit inactivated influenza vaccine. Study findings and constraints: After each seasonal influenza vaccination, few new T cells are recruited, the authors suggested.

TCRdb processed the RT-PCR reads anew with MiXCR; each CDR3 protein has one entry. This table has roughly 760,000 distinct CDR3 sequences, around 21% appearing once. The sample in question was PBMCs from blood, obtained 5 days after vaccination. The sequence came from a man aged 50 or older who received an inactivated influenza vaccine. V and J are TRBV5-6 and TRBJ2-7, with D possibly matching TRBD2 (6 bases). CDR3 sequence: CASSLGGLAQTYEQYF. Written as DNA, the CDR3 is TGTGCCAGCAGCTTGGGGGGTCTAGCGCAAACCTACGAGCAGTACTTC.